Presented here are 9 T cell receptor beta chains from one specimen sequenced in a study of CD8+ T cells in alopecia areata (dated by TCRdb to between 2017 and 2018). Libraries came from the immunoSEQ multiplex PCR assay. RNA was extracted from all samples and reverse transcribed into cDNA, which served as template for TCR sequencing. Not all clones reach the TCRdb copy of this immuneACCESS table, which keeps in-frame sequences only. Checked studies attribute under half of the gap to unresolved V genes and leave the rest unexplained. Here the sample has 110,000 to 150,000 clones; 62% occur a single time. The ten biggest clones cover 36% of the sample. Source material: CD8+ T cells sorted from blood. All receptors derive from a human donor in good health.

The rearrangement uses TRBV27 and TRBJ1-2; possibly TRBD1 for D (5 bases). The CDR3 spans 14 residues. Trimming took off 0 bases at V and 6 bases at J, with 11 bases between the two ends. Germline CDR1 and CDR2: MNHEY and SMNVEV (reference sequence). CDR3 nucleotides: TGTGCCAGCAGTTTATCGGCAGGGTATCATGGCTACACCTTC. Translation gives CASSLSAGYHGYTF.

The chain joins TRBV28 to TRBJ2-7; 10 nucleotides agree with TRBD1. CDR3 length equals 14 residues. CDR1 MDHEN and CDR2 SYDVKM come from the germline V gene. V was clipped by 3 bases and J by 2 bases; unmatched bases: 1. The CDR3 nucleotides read TGTGCCAGCAGTTTCGACAGGGGGCCCTACGAGCAGTACTTC. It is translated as CASSFDRGPYEQYF.

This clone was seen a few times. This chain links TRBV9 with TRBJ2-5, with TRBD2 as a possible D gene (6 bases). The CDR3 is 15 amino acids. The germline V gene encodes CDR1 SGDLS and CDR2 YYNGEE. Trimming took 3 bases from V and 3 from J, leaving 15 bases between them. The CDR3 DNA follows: TGTGCCAGCAGCGCCCATCTAGCGCCCGAAGAGACCCAGTACTTC. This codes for CASSAHLAPEETQYF.

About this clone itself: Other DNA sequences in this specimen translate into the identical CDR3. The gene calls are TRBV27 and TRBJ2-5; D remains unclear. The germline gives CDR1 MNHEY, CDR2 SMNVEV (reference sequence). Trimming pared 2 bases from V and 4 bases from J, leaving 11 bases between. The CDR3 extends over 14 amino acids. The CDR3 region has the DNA TGTGCCAGCAGTTTACTAGGACCGGGAGAGACCCAGTACTTC. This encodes CASSLLGPGETQYF.

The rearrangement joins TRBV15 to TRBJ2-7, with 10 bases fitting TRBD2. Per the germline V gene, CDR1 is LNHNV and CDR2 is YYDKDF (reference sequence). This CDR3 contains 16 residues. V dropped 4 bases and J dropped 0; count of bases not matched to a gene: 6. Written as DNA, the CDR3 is TGTGCCACCAGCAACGGACTAGCGGATTCCTCCTACGAGCAGTACTTC. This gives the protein CATSNGLADSSYEQYF.

The CDR3 DNA follows: TGTGCCTGGAGTGTAGCAGAAACCTATCAGCCCCAGCATTTT. Translation gives CAWSVAETYQPQHF. This chain uses TRBV30 with TRBJ1-5; D is ambiguous. The CDR3 sequence is 14 residues long. Germline loops: CDR1 GTSNPN, CDR2 SVGIG (reference sequence). V was cut by 0 bases and J by 5 bases, with 11 bases left in between.

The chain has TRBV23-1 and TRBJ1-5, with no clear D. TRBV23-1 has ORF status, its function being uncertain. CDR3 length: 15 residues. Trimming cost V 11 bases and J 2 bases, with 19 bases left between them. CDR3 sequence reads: CARWGGWDGNQPQHF. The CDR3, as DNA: TGCGCCCGCTGGGGAGGGTGGGATGGCAATCAGCCCCAGCATTTT.

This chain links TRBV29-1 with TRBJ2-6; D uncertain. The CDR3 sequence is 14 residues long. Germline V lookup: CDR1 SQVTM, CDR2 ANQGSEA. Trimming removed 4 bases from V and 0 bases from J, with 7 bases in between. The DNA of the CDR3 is TGCAGCGTTGTGGTTAGCTCTGGGGCCAACGTCCTGACTTTC. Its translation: CSVVVSSGANVLTF.

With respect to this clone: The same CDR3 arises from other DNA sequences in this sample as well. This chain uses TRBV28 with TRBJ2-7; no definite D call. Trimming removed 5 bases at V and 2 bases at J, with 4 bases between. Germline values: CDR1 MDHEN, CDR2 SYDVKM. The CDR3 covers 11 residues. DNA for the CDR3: TGTGCCAGCAGTAGAACCTACGAGCAGTACTTC. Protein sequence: CASSRTYEQYF.